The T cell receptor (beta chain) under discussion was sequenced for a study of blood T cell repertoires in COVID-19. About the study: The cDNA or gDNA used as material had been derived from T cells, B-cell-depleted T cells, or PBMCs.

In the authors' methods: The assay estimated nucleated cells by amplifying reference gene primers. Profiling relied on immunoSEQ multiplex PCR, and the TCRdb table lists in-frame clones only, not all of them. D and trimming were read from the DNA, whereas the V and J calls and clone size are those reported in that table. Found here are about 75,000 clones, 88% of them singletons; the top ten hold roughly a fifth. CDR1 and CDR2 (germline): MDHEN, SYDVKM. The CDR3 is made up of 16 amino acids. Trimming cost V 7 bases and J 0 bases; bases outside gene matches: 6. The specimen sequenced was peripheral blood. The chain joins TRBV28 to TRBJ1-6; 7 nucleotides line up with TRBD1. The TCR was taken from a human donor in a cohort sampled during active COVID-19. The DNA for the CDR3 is TGTGCCAGCACTAAAAACAGGGGCTCCTATAATTCACCCCTCCACTTT. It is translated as CASTKNRGSYNSPLHF.